The clone carrying this T cell receptor (beta chain) was seen a few times. Germline V gene lookup returns CDR1 MNHEY and CDR2 SVGAGI. The CDR3 has 14 residues. Trimming took off 2 bases at V and 5 bases at J, with 12 bases between the two ends. TCRdb recomputed calls from the 5' RACE reads with MiXCR, one row per CDR3 protein. The table records 35,000 to 50,000 distinct CDR3 sequences, over 20% of them present only once. The sorted Tregs were CD4+CD25+CD127-/low cells. The TCR originated in a female donor with breast cancer. The rearrangement links TRBV6-5 to TRBJ1-1; D not certain. Sequencing used Tregs sorted from a lymph node. The CDR3 DNA sequence: TGTGCCAGCAGTTACCGTAAAGTTGGGACTGAAGCTTTCTTT. Amino acids: CASSYRKVGTEAFF.